Each of the 7 T cell receptor beta chains below was sequenced from the same sample in a study of shared clonotypes between healthy human individuals. Assay used: immunoSEQ multiplex PCR; TCRdb lists only in-frame clones, some missing. The sample lists around 550,000 clones; almost 97% were seen once. What was sequenced was naive CD4+ T cells sorted from blood. The subset denotes: CD45RA+ positively selected. The receptors originated from a woman aged 30 to 39 in good health.

This sequence joins TRBV19 and TRBJ2-1; tentatively, D is TRBD2 (5 bases). CDR1 is LNHDA, CDR2 SQIVND, per germline (reference sequence). Trimming removed 6 bases at V and 4 bases at J, with 19 bases between. This CDR3 is built from 16 residues. Here the CDR3 reads CASRSGSDTGYNEQFF. The CDR3 nucleotides read TGTGCCAGTAGGTCGGGGTCAGATACTGGTTACAATGAGCAGTTCTTC.

This sequence joins TRBV19 and TRBJ1-2; TRBD1 is a possible D gene (5 bases). The length of the CDR3 is 12 residues. The V gene lost 7 bases and the J gene lost 7 bases, with 13 bases spanning the gap. Germline values: CDR1 LNHDA, CDR2 SQIVND (reference sequence). In nucleotides, the CDR3 is TGTGCCAGTACCGAGGAGGGGCTTGGCTACACCTTC. Protein: CASTEEGLGYTF.

This chain joins TRBV7-3 and TRBJ2-3, with TRBD2 matching over 8 bases. The CDR3 length is 16 residues. Germline assignment: CDR1 SGHTA and CDR2 FQGTGA. The V gene end was trimmed by 5 bases and the J gene end by 5 bases; junction bases not matched to a gene: 12. The CDR3 spells CASSPGLAGSIDTQYF. The DNA of the CDR3 is TGTGCCAGCAGCCCCGGGTTAGCGGGAAGTATAGATACGCAGTATTTT.

The chain employs TRBV19 and TRBJ2-5; 10 bases are shared with TRBD2. The DNA end favors TRBJ2-7, so the J call may be wrong. This CDR3 has 15 amino acids. Germline V gives CDR1 LNHDA, CDR2 SQIVND (reference sequence). The CDR3 loop reads CASSIVASGSYEQYF. CDR3 nucleotide sequence: TGTGCCAGTAGTATAGTGGCTAGCGGGAGCTACGAGCAGTACTTC.

This chain joins TRBV2 and TRBJ2-1; D perhaps matches TRBD2 (6 bases). This CDR3 is 12 amino acids long. V was clipped by 5 bases and J by 13 bases, with 15 bases between them. The germline V gene encodes CDR1 SNHLY and CDR2 FYNNEI. Written as DNA, the CDR3 is TGTGCCAGCAGTTTTACTAGCACGGTCCAGTTCTTC. The encoded protein is CASSFTSTVQFF.

The chain is built from TRBV25-1 and TRBJ2-7; possibly TRBD1 or TRBD2 for D (6 bases each). Germline V gene data show CDR1 as MGHDK and CDR2 as SYGVNS. The CDR3 has 16 amino acids. Trimming took off 2 bases at V and 7 bases at J, with 21 bases between the two ends. CDR3 nucleotide sequence: TGTGCCAGCAGTGAAGCGGAGGGACGGACAGTTGGAGAGCAGTACTTC. Translation gives CASSEAEGRTVGEQYF.

Points on this clone: This same CDR3 is encoded by further DNA sequences in the sample. The rearrangement joins TRBV30 to TRBJ2-3; D ambiguous. CDR3 length: 12 amino acids. The V gene's germline CDR1 is GTSNPN and CDR2 SVGIG (reference sequence). The V and J ends lost 0 bases and 2 bases respectively, with 3 bases between them. This CDR3 is CAWSVSTDTQYF. CDR3 DNA: TGTGCCTGGAGTGTGTCCACAGATACGCAGTATTTT.